These 5 T cell receptor beta chains were all obtained from the same sample, sequenced in a study of CD8+ T cells in alopecia areata (dated by TCRdb to 2016 to 2018). Libraries came from the immunoSEQ multiplex PCR assay. To provide template for TCR sequencing, every sample had RNA extracted and reverse transcribed into cDNA. TCRdb holds this immuneACCESS table with in-frame rearrangements only. Some clones are missing; in checked studies, unresolved V genes explain under half, and the rest has no known cause. This sample gives around 290,000 clones in total; roughly 50% of them show up just once. In total, the top ten clones hold about 1.7% of the sample. The time point label for this specimen denotes: 20 to 30 weeks on oral tofacitinib. What the treatment or condition label conveys for this sample: oral pan-JAK inhibitor, 5-10 mg twice daily. Sample: CD4+ T cells sorted from blood, taken at week 24, from a patient treated with tofacitinib. These receptors came from a human donor with alopecia areata.

The chain is built from TRBV29-1 and TRBJ1-5; D perhaps matches TRBD1 (5 bases). The V end lost 2 bases, the J end lost 6 bases, and 11 bases lay between the germline ends. Germline V CDR1 and CDR2: SQVTM, ANQGSEA. The CDR3 has 13 amino acids. The CDR3 protein is CSVELGGGQPQHF. The CDR3 region has the DNA TGCAGCGTTGAATTGGGCGGGGGTCAGCCCCAGCATTTT.

The chain carries TRBV4-3 and TRBJ2-2; no clear D. V lost 1 base and J 4 bases, leaving 10 bases between the germline ends. The CDR3 runs 15 residues. Germline CDR1 reads LGHNA; CDR2 reads YSLEER. The CDR3 DNA sequence: TGCGCCAGCAGCCAAGTTGGGGTGGGCACCGGGGAGCTGTTTTTT. Protein product: CASSQVGVGTGELFF.

The chain couples TRBV30 to TRBJ1-2, with D possibly matching TRBD1 (6 bases). The V gene's germline CDR1 is GTSNPN and CDR2 SVGIG (reference sequence). Trimming took 0 bases from V and 4 from J, leaving 15 bases between them. The CDR3 has 15 amino acids. The CDR3 sequence is CAWSVGRGYSYGYTF. CDR3 bases: TGTGCCTGGAGTGTCGGAAGGGGGTATAGCTATGGCTACACCTTC.

The V and J genes are TRBV13 and TRBJ2-5, with D perhaps matching TRBD2 (6 bases). CDR3 length: 14 amino acids. The germline CDR1 and CDR2 sequences are PRHDT and FYEKMQ (reference sequence). V shed 8 bases and J shed 5 bases, with 18 bases lying between them. CDR3 DNA: TGTGCCAGCCACCGGCGCGGGGTTTCGGAGACCCAGTACTTC. This encodes CASHRRGVSETQYF.

The chain joins TRBV28 to TRBJ2-7; 8 nucleotides line up with TRBD1. The CDR3 has 15 amino acids. The ends lost 6 bases at V and 0 bases at J; junction bases unmatched: 7. Germline values: CDR1 MDHEN, CDR2 SYDVKM. CDR3 DNA: TGTGCCAGCAGACAAACAGGGGGAGGCTCCTACGAGCAGTACTTC. This gives the protein CASRQTGGGSYEQYF.